This T cell receptor beta chain was recorded in a study of PD-1 blockade in classical Hodgkin lymphoma. V lost 0 bases and J 2 bases, leaving 11 bases between the germline ends. The V gene's germline CDR1 is MGHRA and CDR2 YSYEKL. The CDR3 is 16 amino acids. The time point denotes: cycle 4 day 1 (C4D1), after 5 to 7 weeks of nivolumab. Every patient experienced relapse after autologous stem cell transplantation, and brentuximab vedotin exposure varied. Assay: immunoSEQ multiplex PCR; the TCRdb copy retains only in-frame clones and omits some. The sample yields 100,000 to 120,000 clones, roughly nine tenths seen once.

The sample was peripheral blood mononuclear cells (PBMCs), taken before the fourth cycle of nivolumab. The chain combines TRBV4-1 with TRBJ1-5; D is unclear. The origin of this receptor is a human donor with classical Hodgkin lymphoma. Written as DNA, the CDR3 is TGCGCCAGCAGCCAAGATGGCGGGTTGGGCAATCAGCCCCAGCATTTT. This translates into CASSQDGGLGNQPQHF.